This entry lists 10 T cell receptor beta chains sequenced from one sample in a study of OX40 agonist ivuxolimab in advanced cancers. TCRdb's table, derived via immunoSEQ multiplex PCR, lists solely in-frame clones and lacks some. Found here are roughly 63,000 clones, 80% to 90% of them singletons; the top ten hold over 9%. The sample in question was CD4+ or CD8+ T cells sorted from blood, obtained in a trial of the OX40 agonist ivuxolimab. These receptors all stem from an adult with an advanced solid tumor such as melanoma, head and neck, liver or kidney cancer.

The chain employs TRBV5-1 and TRBJ2-7; D ambiguous. The CDR3 sequence is 12 residues long. Deletions cut 7 bases from V and 1 base from J, with 9 bases between. CDR1 SGHRS and CDR2 YFSETQ come from the germline V gene. For the CDR3, the DNA is TGCGCCAGCGGTCTTACTTCCTACGAGCAGTACTTC. It encodes CASGLTSYEQYF.

This clone was counted a single time. The chain employs TRBV28 and TRBJ2-5; TRBD2 is a possible D gene (6 bases). Germline lookup yields CDR1 MDHEN and CDR2 SYDVKM. Trimming removed 5 bases from V and 5 bases from J, with 18 bases in between. This CDR3 is 15 amino acids long. The CDR3 nucleotides read TGTGCCAGCAGTCCCACGGGACTCACAAAGGAGACCCAGTACTTC. Protein sequence: CASSPTGLTKETQYF. The variable domain in full, completed from reference TRBV28 and TRBJ2-5, reads DVKVTQSSRYLVKRTGEKVFLECVQDMDHENMFWYRQDPGLGLRLIYFSYDVKMKEKGDIPEGYSVSREKKERFSLILESASTNQTSMYLCASSPTGLTKETQYFGPGTRLLVL.

The CDR3 is CASSPFFGEQFF. As DNA, the CDR3 is TGTGCCAGCAGTCCCTTCTTCGGCGAGCAGTTCTTC. The chain joins TRBV28 to TRBJ2-1; unclear D gene. V lost 5 bases and J 10 bases, leaving 12 bases between the germline ends. The CDR3 runs to 12 residues. In germline, CDR1 is MDHEN, CDR2 SYDVKM.

The rearrangement links TRBV19 to TRBJ2-7; D is perhaps TRBD1 (6 bases). V was shortened by 5 bases and J by 3 bases, with 8 bases between the two germline ends. CDR3 length: 12 amino acids. CDR1 and CDR2 (germline): LNHDA, SQIVND (reference sequence). Here the CDR3 DNA reads TGTGCCAGTAGTGCGACAGGCTACGAGCAGTACTTC. Translation gives CASSATGYEQYF. Drawing the rest from reference TRBV19 and TRBJ2-7, the complete variable domain is DGGITQSPKYLFRKEGQNVTLSCEQNLNHDAMYWYRQDPGQGLRLIYYSQIVNDFQKGDIAEGYSVSREKKESFPLTVTSAQKNPTAFYLCASSATGYEQYFGPGTRLTVT.

The V gene is TRBV5-6, the J gene TRBJ2-7; unclear D gene. Trimming pared 0 bases from V and 4 bases from J, leaving 8 bases between. Germline CDR1 is SGHDT and CDR2 is YYEEEE. This CDR3 is built from 13 residues. The CDR3 region is CASSLGEFYEQYV. The CDR3 DNA follows: TGTGCCAGCAGCTTGGGAGAATTTTACGAGCAGTACGTC.

V gene TRBV6-5 combines with J gene TRBJ2-7, with D perhaps TRBD1 (5 bases). V lost 3 bases, J lost 4 bases, and 13 bases lay in between. This CDR3 contains 14 residues. Germline assignment: CDR1 MNHEY and CDR2 SVGAGI. CDR3 in DNA: TGTGCCAGCAGTTATGGGGCGGCCTGGTACGAGCAGTACTTC. Protein sequence: CASSYGAAWYEQYF.

The table lists this clone with a count of one. The chain uses TRBV30 and TRBJ2-7, with no clear D. Germline V CDR1 and CDR2: GTSNPN, SVGIG (reference sequence). CDR3 size: 13 residues. The germline V and J ends were trimmed by 0 bases and 0 bases, with 6 bases remaining between them. CDR3 bases: TGTGCCTGGAGTGTGGCTAGCTCCTACGAGCAGTACGTC. Its translation is CAWSVASSYEQYV.

The genes are TRBV7-9 and TRBJ2-7; possible D gene TRBD1, 6 bases. The CDR3 extends over 14 amino acids. Trimming removed 4 bases at V and 3 bases at J, with 13 bases between. CDR1 and CDR2 from the germline V gene are SEHNR and FQNEAQ (reference sequence). The chain's CDR3 is CASSSPGADYEQYF. In DNA form, the CDR3 reads TGTGCCAGCAGCTCCCCAGGGGCGGACTACGAGCAGTACTTC.

V and J are TRBV30 and TRBJ2-1, with D possibly called TRBD1 or TRBD2 (5 bases each). The CDR3 is 15 residues long. V dropped 0 bases and J dropped 4 bases, with 13 bases sitting between them. The germline V gene has CDR1 GTSNPN and CDR2 SVGIG (reference sequence). The chain's CDR3 is CAWSVGTSRYNEQFF. In nucleotides, the CDR3 is TGTGCCTGGAGTGTAGGGACCTCCCGGTACAATGAGCAGTTCTTC.

V is TRBV9 and J is TRBJ1-2, with no clear D. The CDR3 covers 15 residues. V shed 0 bases and J shed 6 bases, with 15 bases lying between them. The germline V gene encodes CDR1 SGDLS and CDR2 YYNGEE. The CDR3 spells CASSVATGSPHGYTF. The CDR3 DNA is TGTGCCAGCAGCGTAGCTACCGGGTCTCCACATGGCTACACCTTC.